Below, one T cell receptor beta chain is given with its context. Its specificity is unknown. The data are from a study of cytomegalovirus exposure and HLA in healthy donors. Study-wide results and caveats: Listed as cytomegalovirus-associated were about 160 TCR beta chains.

This CDR3 is built from 22 residues. With 4 bases clipped from V and 0 bases from J, the junction kept 26 bases outside the gene matches. CDR1 and CDR2 from the germline V gene are SGHRS and YFSETQ. 60 Vbeta and 13 Jbeta primers were used in PCR. The table came from immunoSEQ multiplex PCR; TCRdb's copy has only in-frame clones and leaves some out. The sample includes around 210,000 clones, around 83% of them seen just once. V gene TRBV5-1 combines with J gene TRBJ1-1; 8 bases fit TRBD1. The sample was PBMCs. The receptor's source is a woman aged 40 to 55 in good health and CMV-seronegative. The CDR3 here is CASSRTGTGSLVRMGLNTEAFF. DNA for the CDR3: TGCGCCAGCAGCCGCACCGGGACAGGTTCATTGGTTCGCATGGGATTGAACACTGAAGCTTTCTTT.